Listed below are T cell receptor beta chains from one sample, sequenced in a study of CD8 T cells in ankylosing spondylitis. MiXCR was run by TCRdb on the 5' RACE reads, yielding one entry per CDR3 protein. The profile shows about 170,000 distinct CDR3 sequences, around 18% of them singletons. Specimen: blood, either unsorted or a sorted T cell fraction (not recorded which). These receptors were obtained from a male donor with ankylosing spondylitis or in good health (not recorded which). CDR3s include the opening cysteine and the closing phenylalanine or tryptophan. Fields, in order: D gene, V gene, J gene, clone size, CDR3 protein, CDR3 DNA. The D gene is left open where the match is weak. Clone size appears in some rows only: once, few, many, or a class for an expanded clone.

>.|TRBV29-1|TRBJ1-5|many
CSVGGTGRNQPQHF
TGCAGCGTCGGGGGGACTGGACGCAATCAGCCCCAGCATTTT
>.|TRBV10-3|TRBJ2-1|.
CAISDAREEQFF
TGTGCCATCAGTGATGCGAGGGAAGAGCAGTTCTTC
>.|TRBV3-1|TRBJ1-1|many
CASSQEVRREWGTEAFF
TGTGCCAGCAGCCAAGAGGTCCGGAGGGAGTGGGGCACTGAAGCTTTCTTT
>TRBD2|TRBV11-2|TRBJ2-1|.
CASSFGTSGLPPGNEQFF
TGTGCCAGCAGCTTCGGGACTAGCGGGCTGCCACCGGGGAATGAGCAGTTCTTC
>.|TRBV10-3|TRBJ2-1|few
CAISENNEQFF
TGTGCCATCAGTGAGAACAATGAGCAGTTCTTC
>.|TRBV7-9|TRBJ2-1|few
CASTQFLHEQFF
TGTGCCAGCACCCAATTCCTACATGAGCAGTTCTTC
>.|TRBV5-1|TRBJ1-4|few
CASNSGGEEKLFF
TGCGCCAGCAATTCTGGGGGGGAGGAAAAACTGTTTTTT
>TRBD2|TRBV20-1|TRBJ2-7|many
CSASLLSGGLTYEQYF
TGCAGTGCTAGCCTCCTTAGCGGGGGACTCACCTACGAGCAGTACTTC
>.|TRBV5-1|TRBJ2-3|many
CASSPITPDTQYF
TGCGCCAGCAGCCCGATCACCCCAGATACGCAGTATTTT
>.|TRBV13|TRBJ1-1|.
CASSWTPGAFF
TGTGCCAGCAGTTGGACCCCGGGCGCTTTCTTT
>TRBD1|TRBV7-9|TRBJ1-3|.
CASSSSGTGPRGNTIYF
TGTGCCAGCAGCTCCTCCGGGACAGGGCCCCGAGGAAACACCATATATTTT
>.|TRBV5-6|TRBJ2-2|many
CASGDTGELFF
TGTGCCAGCGGGGACACCGGGGAGCTGTTTTTT
>TRBD2|TRBV11-1|TRBJ2-2|few
CASSLKSQLAGASNTGELFF
TGTGCCAGCAGCTTAAAATCTCAACTAGCGGGAGCTTCGAACACCGGGGAGCTGTTTTTT
>.|TRBV5-1|TRBJ2-7|many
CASSHGTEFSYEQYF
TGCGCCAGCAGCCACGGGACGGAGTTCTCCTACGAGCAGTACTTC
>.|TRBV20-1|TRBJ2-1|few
CSAEPLGAGPSSYNEQFF
TGCAGTGCCGAACCCCTGGGGGCTGGTCCTAGCTCCTACAATGAGCAGTTCTTC
>TRBD1|TRBV6-5|TRBJ1-4|few
CASGYRGIEEKLFF
TGTGCCAGCGGTTACAGGGGAATAGAGGAAAAACTGTTTTTT
>.|TRBV12-3/TRBV12-4|TRBJ1-2|many
CASSLQSNYGYTF
TGTGCCAGCAGTTTACAGAGTAACTATGGCTACACCTTC
>TRBD2|TRBV5-1|TRBJ2-2|many
CASRIVSGSHTGELFF
TGCGCCAGCAGGATTGTTAGCGGGAGTCACACCGGGGAGCTGTTTTTT
>.|TRBV27|TRBJ2-7|.
CASSLSGGYRGFPHSVYEQYF
TGTGCCAGCAGTTTATCCGGGGGTTATCGAGGGTTCCCCCACTCCGTCTACGAGCAGTACTTC
>.|TRBV27|TRBJ2-3|.
CASTSLDSTTTDTQYF
TGTGCCAGCACTTCTTTGGACAGTACCACCACAGATACGCAGTATTTT
>TRBD2|TRBV7-2|TRBJ2-3|.
CASSTAGGADTQYF
TGTGCCAGCAGTACTGCGGGGGGGGCAGATACGCAGTATTTT
>TRBD2|TRBV3-1|TRBJ2-1|few
CASSQVPSGRAPYNEQFF
TGTGCCAGCAGCCAAGTTCCTAGCGGGAGGGCCCCCTACAATGAGCAGTTCTTC
>TRBD2|TRBV11-2|TRBJ2-5|many
CASSAKGGLAQLQETQYF
TGTGCCAGCAGCGCAAAGGGAGGACTAGCGCAACTCCAAGAGACCCAGTACTTC
>.|TRBV6-1|TRBJ2-7|many
CASSEYEQYF
TGTGCCAGCAGTGAGTACGAGCAGTACTTC
>.|TRBV18|TRBJ1-1|.
CASSPGAGANTEAFF
TGTGCCAGCTCACCCGGGGCTGGAGCGAACACTGAAGCTTTCTTT
>TRBD1|TRBV12-3/TRBV12-4|TRBJ1-4|.
CASSRDRVREKLFF
TGTGCCAGCAGTCGGGACAGGGTTAGGGAAAAACTGTTTTTT
>.|TRBV5-1|TRBJ1-4|few
CASSESLSNEKLFF
TGCGCCAGCAGTGAGAGCCTAAGTAATGAAAAACTGTTTTTT
>.|TRBV7-2|TRBJ2-3|few
CASMGGDTQYF
TGTGCCAGCATGGGGGGAGATACGCAGTATTTT
>.|TRBV10-3|TRBJ2-5|few
CAISSGEKETQYF
TGTGCCATCAGTTCGGGGGAGAAGGAGACCCAGTACTTC
>.|TRBV14|TRBJ2-3|few
CASSQWGFGQYTDTQYF
TGTGCCAGCAGCCAATGGGGATTCGGGCAGTACACAGATACGCAGTATTTT
>.|TRBV20-1|TRBJ2-1|many
CSAPPYNEQFF
TGCAGTGCTCCCCCCTACAATGAGCAGTTCTTC
>TRBD2|TRBV5-1|TRBJ2-5|.
CASSRSSGKEETQYF
TGCGCCAGCAGTCGCTCTAGCGGGAAGGAAGAGACCCAGTACTTC
>TRBD1|TRBV27|TRBJ2-2|few
CASSSTGTGELFF
TGTGCCAGCAGTTCGACAGGGACCGGGGAGCTGTTTTTT
>TRBD1|TRBV5-1|TRBJ2-2|few
CASRSGTGNTGELFF
TGCGCCAGCAGGTCCGGGACAGGGAACACCGGGGAGCTGTTTTTT
>.|TRBV18|TRBJ2-2|.
CASSPRDPNTGELFF
TGTGCCAGCTCACCACGGGACCCGAACACCGGGGAGCTGTTTTTT
>.|TRBV28|TRBJ2-1|.
CASPPGTNNYNEQFF
TGTGCCAGCCCTCCTGGGACAAACAACTACAATGAGCAGTTCTTC
>TRBD2|TRBV29-1|TRBJ2-1|.
CSVESPSGSSNEQFF
TGCAGCGTTGAATCCCCTAGCGGGAGCTCCAATGAGCAGTTCTTC
>TRBD1|TRBV29-1|TRBJ1-5|.
CSVRTGTNQPQHF
TGCAGCGTGCGGACAGGGACTAATCAGCCCCAGCATTTT
>.|TRBV20-1|TRBJ2-2|many
CSAKDWTTGELFF
TGCAGTGCTAAAGACTGGACCACCGGGGAGCTGTTTTTT
>.|TRBV10-2|TRBJ2-3|few
CASSPFSVGTDTQYF
TGCGCCAGCAGTCCCTTCTCGGTCGGCACAGATACGCAGTATTTT
>.|TRBV5-1|TRBJ2-5|many
CASSLEGDQETQYF
TGCGCCAGCAGCTTGGAAGGGGATCAAGAGACCCAGTACTTC
>TRBD2|TRBV5-1|TRBJ2-2|many
CASSPRLAGASGELFF
TGCGCCAGCAGCCCGAGACTAGCGGGAGCATCCGGGGAGCTGTTTTTT
>TRBD1|TRBV5-1|TRBJ2-1|once
CASSTKPGQRDNEQFF
TGCGCCAGCAGCACCAAACCGGGACAGCGAGACAATGAGCAGTTCTTC
>TRBD2|TRBV5-1|TRBJ2-1|.
CASSSLATSGPYNEQFF
TGCGCCAGCAGCTCACTCGCGACTAGCGGTCCCTACAATGAGCAGTTCTTC
>TRBD2|TRBV7-9|TRBJ2-4|.
CASSFSITSGKNIQYF
TGTGCCAGCAGCTTCAGTATTACTAGCGGTAAAAACATTCAGTACTTC
>.|TRBV7-2|TRBJ1-4|.
CASSLARGGNEKLFF
TGTGCCAGCAGCTTAGCCAGGGGAGGGAATGAAAAACTGTTTTTT
>.|TRBV28|TRBJ2-7|.
CASNRGRDYEQYF
TGTGCCAGCAATCGCGGCAGAGATTACGAGCAGTACTTC
>TRBD1|TRBV5-1|TRBJ1-4|.
CASSSAPGQSAVKLFF
TGCGCCAGCAGCTCAGCTCCGGGACAGTCCGCCGTAAAACTGTTTTTT
>.|TRBV12-3/TRBV12-4|TRBJ1-5|.
CASSLALQGDQPQHF
TGTGCCAGCAGTTTAGCTCTACAGGGAGATCAGCCCCAGCATTTT
>.|TRBV18|TRBJ1-6|.
CASSSGQWAVEGNSPLHF
TGTGCCAGCTCATCCGGACAGTGGGCAGTTGAGGGTAATTCACCCCTCCACTTT
>TRBD1|TRBV11-2|TRBJ2-4|.
CASSLGFRDRFYF
TGTGCCAGCAGCTTAGGGTTTCGGGACAGGTTTTACTTC
>.|TRBV7-9|TRBJ1-6|.
CASSLFRDNSPLHF
TGTGCCAGCAGCTTATTCAGGGATAATTCACCCCTCCACTTT
>TRBD1|TRBV12-3/TRBV12-4|TRBJ1-1|.
CASSSGQGTPVNEAFF
TGTGCCAGCAGTTCGGGACAGGGGACCCCCGTAAATGAAGCTTTCTTT
>.|TRBV10-2|TRBJ2-7|.
CASREGPPYEQYF
TGCGCCAGCAGGGAGGGACCACCCTACGAGCAGTACTTC
>.|TRBV5-1|TRBJ2-7|many
CASSLDQQRQIYEQYF
TGCGCCAGCAGCTTGGACCAACAGCGACAAATCTACGAGCAGTACTTC
>TRBD2|TRBV30|TRBJ2-1|few
CACVSGREQFF
TGTGCCTGTGTTAGCGGGAGGGAGCAGTTCTTC
>.|TRBV7-1|TRBJ2-2|once
CASSSSPDRNTGKLFF
TGTGCCAGCAGCTCCAGCCCAGACCGAAACACCGGGAAGCTGTTTTTT